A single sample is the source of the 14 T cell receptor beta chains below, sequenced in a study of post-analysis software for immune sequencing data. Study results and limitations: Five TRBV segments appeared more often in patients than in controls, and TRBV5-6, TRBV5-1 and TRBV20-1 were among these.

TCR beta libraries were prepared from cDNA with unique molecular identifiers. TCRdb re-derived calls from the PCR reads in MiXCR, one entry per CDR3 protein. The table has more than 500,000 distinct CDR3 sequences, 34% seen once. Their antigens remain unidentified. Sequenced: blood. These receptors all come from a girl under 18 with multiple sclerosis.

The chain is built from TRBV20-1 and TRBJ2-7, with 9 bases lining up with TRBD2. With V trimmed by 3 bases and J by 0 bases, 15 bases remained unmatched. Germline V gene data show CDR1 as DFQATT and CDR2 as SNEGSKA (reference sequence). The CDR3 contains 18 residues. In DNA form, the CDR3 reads TGCAGTGCTAGTCCCGCGGCGGGGGGGCCCTCCAGCTCCTACGAGCAGTACTTC. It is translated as CSASPAAGGPSSSYEQYF.

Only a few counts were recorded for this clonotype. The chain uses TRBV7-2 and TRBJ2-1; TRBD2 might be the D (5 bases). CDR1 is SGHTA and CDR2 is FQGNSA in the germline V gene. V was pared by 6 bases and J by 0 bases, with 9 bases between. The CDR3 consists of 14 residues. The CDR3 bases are TGTGCCAGCAGAAGAGCGGACTCCTACAATGAGCAGTTCTTC. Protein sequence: CASRRADSYNEQFF.

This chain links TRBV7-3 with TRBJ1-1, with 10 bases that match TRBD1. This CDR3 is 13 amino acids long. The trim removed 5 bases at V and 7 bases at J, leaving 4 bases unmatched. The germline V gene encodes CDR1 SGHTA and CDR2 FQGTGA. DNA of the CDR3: TGTGCCAGCAGCCGGGACAGGGGTAGTGAAGCTTTCTTT. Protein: CASSRDRGSEAFF.

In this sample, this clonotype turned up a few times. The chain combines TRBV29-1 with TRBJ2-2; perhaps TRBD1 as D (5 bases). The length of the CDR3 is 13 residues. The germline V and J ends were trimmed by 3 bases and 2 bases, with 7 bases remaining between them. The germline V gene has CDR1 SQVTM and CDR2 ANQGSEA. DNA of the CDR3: TGCAGCGTTGACCAGGGTAACACCGGGGAGCTGTTTTTT. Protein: CSVDQGNTGELFF.

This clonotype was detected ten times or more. The CDR3 coding sequence is TGCAGTGCTCGTAACCGGGGCTACCAAGAGACCCAGTACTTC. This sequence encodes CSARNRGYQETQYF. The chain recombines TRBV20-1 with TRBJ2-5; the D call may be TRBD1 or TRBD2 (5 bases each). Germline CDR1 and CDR2: DFQATT and SNEGSKA (reference sequence). The CDR3 runs to 14 residues. Trimming cost V 5 bases and J 0 bases, with 13 bases left between them.

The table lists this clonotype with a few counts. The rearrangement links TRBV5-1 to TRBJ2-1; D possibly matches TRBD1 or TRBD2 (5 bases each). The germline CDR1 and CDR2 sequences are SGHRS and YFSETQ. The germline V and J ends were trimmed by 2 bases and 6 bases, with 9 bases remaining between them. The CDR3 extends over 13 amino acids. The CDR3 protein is CASSFQGPNEQFF. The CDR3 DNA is TGCGCCAGCAGCTTCCAGGGACCCAATGAGCAGTTCTTC.

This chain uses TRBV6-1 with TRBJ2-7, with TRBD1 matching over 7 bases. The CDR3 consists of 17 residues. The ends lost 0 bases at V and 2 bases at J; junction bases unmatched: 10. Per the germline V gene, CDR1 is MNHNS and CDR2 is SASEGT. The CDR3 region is CASSEAVPQGQPYEQYF. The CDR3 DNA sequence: TGTGCCAGCAGTGAAGCGGTCCCCCAGGGACAGCCCTACGAGCAGTACTTC.

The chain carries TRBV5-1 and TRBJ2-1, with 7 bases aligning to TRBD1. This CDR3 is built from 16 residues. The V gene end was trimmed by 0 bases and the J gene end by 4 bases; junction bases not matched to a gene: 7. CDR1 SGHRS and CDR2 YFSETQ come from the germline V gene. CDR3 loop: CASSLGGTADYNEQFF. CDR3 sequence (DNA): TGCGCCAGCAGCTTGGGTGGGACAGCGGATTACAATGAGCAGTTCTTC. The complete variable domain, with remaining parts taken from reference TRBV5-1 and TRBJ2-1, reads KAGVTQTPRYLIKTRGQQVTLSCSPISGHRSVSWYQQTPGQGLQFLFEYFSETQRNKGNFPGRFSGRQFSNSRSEMNVSTLELGDSALYLCASSLGGTADYNEQFFGPGTRLTVL.

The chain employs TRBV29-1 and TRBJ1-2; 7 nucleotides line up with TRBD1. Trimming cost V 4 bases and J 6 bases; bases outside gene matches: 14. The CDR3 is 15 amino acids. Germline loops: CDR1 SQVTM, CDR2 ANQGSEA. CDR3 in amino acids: CSVGHPLDRVHGYTF. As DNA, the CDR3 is TGCAGCGTTGGGCACCCCCTTGACAGGGTCCATGGCTACACCTTC.

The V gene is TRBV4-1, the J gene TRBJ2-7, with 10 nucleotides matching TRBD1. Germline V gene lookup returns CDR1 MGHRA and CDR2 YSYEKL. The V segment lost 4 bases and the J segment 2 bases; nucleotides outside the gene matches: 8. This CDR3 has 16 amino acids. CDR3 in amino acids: CASSRVMDRGTYEQYF. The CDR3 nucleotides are TGCGCCAGCAGCCGCGTGATGGACAGGGGGACCTACGAGCAGTACTTC.

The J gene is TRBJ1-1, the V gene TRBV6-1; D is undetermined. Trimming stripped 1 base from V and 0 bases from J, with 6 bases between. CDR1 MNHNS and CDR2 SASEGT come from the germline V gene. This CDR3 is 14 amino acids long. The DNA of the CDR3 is TGTGCCAGCAGTGAAGACGGATTGAACACTGAAGCTTTCTTT. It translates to CASSEDGLNTEAFF.

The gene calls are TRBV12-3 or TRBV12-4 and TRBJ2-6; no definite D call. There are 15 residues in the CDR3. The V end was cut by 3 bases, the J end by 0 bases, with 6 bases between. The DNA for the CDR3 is TGTGCCAGCAGTTTTCGGAGCTCTGGGGCCAACGTCCTGACTTTC. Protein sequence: CASSFRSSGANVLTF.

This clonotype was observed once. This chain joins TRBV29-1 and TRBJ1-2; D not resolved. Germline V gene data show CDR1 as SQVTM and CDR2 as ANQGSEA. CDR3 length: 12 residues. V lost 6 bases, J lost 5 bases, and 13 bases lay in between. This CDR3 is CSVGYLRYGYTF. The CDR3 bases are TGCAGCGTCGGGTATCTTAGATATGGCTACACCTTC.

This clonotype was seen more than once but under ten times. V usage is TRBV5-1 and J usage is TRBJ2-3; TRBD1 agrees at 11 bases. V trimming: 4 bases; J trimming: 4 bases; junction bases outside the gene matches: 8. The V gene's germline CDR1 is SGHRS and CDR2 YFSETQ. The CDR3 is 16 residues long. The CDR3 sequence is CASSALGQGAADTQYF. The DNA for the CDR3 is TGCGCCAGCAGCGCCCTTGGACAGGGGGCAGCAGATACGCAGTATTTT.